Listed below are T cell receptor beta chains from one sample, sequenced in a study of T cell changes during pregnancy in multiple sclerosis. The method was immunoSEQ multiplex PCR; TCRdb's version includes in-frame clones alone and lacks a portion of them. This table holds about 38,000 clones, 75% to 95% found once. The specimen comprised CD8+ T cells from peripheral blood mononuclear cells, sampled after pregnancy. The receptors shown here come from a female donor with multiple sclerosis, enrolled in a pregnancy study. Each CDR3 is given with its conserved first and last residue.

TRBV4-1 | CASSDRIEQYF
TRBV27 | CASSGQGSYGYTF
TRBV9 | CASSVGGANSPLHF
TRBV14 | CASSQDMASGYEQYF
TRBV5-6 | CASSSPRKNEQYF
TRBV30 | CAWSDDRGPNYGYTF
TRBV5-4 | CASSPDNQETQYF
TRBV2 | CARLGEEGRRRNTEAFF
TRBV10-1 | CASNEHRGEQYF
TRBV4-1 | CASSQVVPMSTEAFF
TRBV5-4 | CASSPEGGKKAYTF